This entry lists 11 T cell receptor beta chains sequenced from one sample in a study of cytotoxic CD8 clonotypes in ibrutinib-treated CLL. Using immunoSEQ multiplex PCR, the repertoire was profiled, and TCRdb retains in-frame clones only, with some absent. The table lists 57,000 or so clones, roughly 50% of them singletons. The sequencing used PBMCs, collected at disease progression, from a patient treated with ibrutinib. These receptors all come from a human donor with chronic lymphocytic leukemia.

The chain recombines TRBV5-1 with TRBJ2-2; D may be TRBD2 (5 bases). Germline V lookup: CDR1 SGHRS, CDR2 YFSETQ. The CDR3 contains 15 residues. V lost 4 bases and J 1 base, leaving 11 bases between the germline ends. This CDR3 is CASSPTRGNTGELFF. CDR3 nucleotide sequence: TGCGCCAGCAGCCCTACTAGAGGGAACACCGGGGAGCTGTTTTTT.

This clone turned up a few times. The chain couples TRBV29-1 to TRBJ2-7, with TRBD1 as a possible D gene (6 bases). CDR1 is SQVTM and CDR2 is ANQGSEA in the germline V gene. V was trimmed by 5 bases and J by 5 bases, leaving 13 bases between them. The CDR3 totals 12 residues. CDR3 residues: CSVTGMVNEQYF. The CDR3 DNA reads as TGCAGCGTTACAGGGATGGTGAACGAGCAGTACTTC.

The chain carries TRBV19 and TRBJ2-3; tentatively, D is TRBD1 or TRBD2 (5 bases each). V lost 7 bases to trimming and J lost 7 bases, with 24 bases between them. The CDR3 has 16 amino acids. Germline CDR1 LNHDA, CDR2 SQIVND (reference sequence). The DNA for the CDR3 is TGTGCCAGTACCCCCCTGGACGGGGCCTCCCCCCATACGCAGTATTTT. Translation: CASTPLDGASPHTQYF.

This chain connects TRBV27 to TRBJ2-7; TRBD2 matches at 8 bases. Germline V lookup: CDR1 MNHEY, CDR2 SMNVEV (reference sequence). V was pared by 2 bases and J by 2 bases, with 8 bases of the junction left unmatched. CDR3 length: 16 amino acids. The CDR3 DNA is TGTGCCAGCAGTTTAATTAGTGCGGGAGGCGCCTACGAGCAGTACTTC. This sequence encodes CASSLISAGGAYEQYF.

V usage is TRBV6-4 and J usage is TRBJ2-1; either TRBD1 or TRBD2 may supply D (5 bases each). CDR3 size: 13 residues. In germline, CDR1 is MRHNA, CDR2 SNTAGT. V dropped 3 bases and J dropped 7 bases, with 10 bases sitting between them. The CDR3 spells CASSEQGVNEQFF. The CDR3 nucleotides are TGTGCCAGCAGTGAGCAGGGAGTGAATGAGCAGTTCTTC.

This clone was observed a single time. The chain has TRBV9 and TRBJ2-7; D remains ambiguous. The CDR3 sequence is 16 residues long. The V gene lost 2 bases and the J gene lost 3 bases, with 18 bases spanning the gap. The germline CDR1 and CDR2 sequences are SGDLS and YYNGEE. The CDR3 sequence is CASSVGQNQGYYEQYF. The CDR3 DNA follows: TGTGCCAGCAGCGTGGGTCAGAACCAAGGTTACTACGAGCAGTACTTC.

The chain couples TRBV6-1 to TRBJ1-1; D unclear. The CDR3 spans 12 residues. Germline CDR1 is MNHNS and CDR2 is SASEGT. V lost 6 bases and J 10 bases, leaving 15 bases between the germline ends. The CDR3 sequence: CASRGGEVRAFF. In DNA form, the CDR3 reads TGTGCCAGCAGAGGTGGGGAGGTACGAGCTTTCTTT.

This chain joins TRBV18 and TRBJ1-6; D not certain. Trimming pared 2 bases from V and 8 bases from J, leaving 10 bases between. Germline V CDR1 and CDR2: KGHSH, LQKENI. CDR3 length equals 14 residues. CDR3 residues: CASSPGVLDSPLHF. The CDR3 DNA reads TGTGCCAGCTCACCAGGGGTCCTGGATTCACCCCTCCACTTT.

The genes are TRBV9 and TRBJ2-4; TRBD2 aligns across 7 bases. This CDR3 is built from 15 residues. Germline CDR1 reads SGDLS; CDR2 reads YYNGEE. The V segment lost 3 bases and the J segment 3 bases; nucleotides outside the gene matches: 6. CDR3 DNA: TGTGCCAGCAGCGCCGGGGAGGGAGGCAAAAACATTCAGTACTTC. Its translation: CASSAGEGGKNIQYF.

The chain employs TRBV19 and TRBJ2-7; the D call may be TRBD1 or TRBD2 (6 bases each). The ends were cut back, 6 bases at V and 4 bases at J, with 22 bases in the middle. CDR1 and CDR2 from the germline V gene are LNHDA and SQIVND (reference sequence). The CDR3 consists of 16 residues. In DNA, the CDR3 is TGTGCCAGTAGACCCGGAGGGGCAGGGGTCGGGTACGAGCAGTACTTC. Amino acids: CASRPGGAGVGYEQYF.

This clone was found once. J is TRBJ1-4 and V is TRBV6-6; D remains ambiguous. Between the trimmed V and J ends, which lost 2 bases and 4 bases, there was a span of 11 bases. There are 15 residues in the CDR3. Germline CDR1 and CDR2: MNHNY and SVGAGI (reference sequence). The CDR3 region has the DNA TGTGCCAGCAGTTACGCCGGGAACGTTAATGAAAAACTGTTTTTT. Residues: CASSYAGNVNEKLFF.